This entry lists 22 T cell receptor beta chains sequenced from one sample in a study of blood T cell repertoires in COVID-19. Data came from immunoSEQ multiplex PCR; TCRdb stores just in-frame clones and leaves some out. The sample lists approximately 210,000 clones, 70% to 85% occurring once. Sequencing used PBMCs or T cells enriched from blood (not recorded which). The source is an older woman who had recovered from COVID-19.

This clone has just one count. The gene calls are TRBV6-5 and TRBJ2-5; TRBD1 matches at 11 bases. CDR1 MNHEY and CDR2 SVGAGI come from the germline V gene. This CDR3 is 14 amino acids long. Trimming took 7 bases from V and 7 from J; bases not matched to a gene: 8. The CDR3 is CASILRTGGLTQYF. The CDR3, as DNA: TGTGCCAGCATCTTAAGGACAGGGGGCTTGACCCAGTACTTC.

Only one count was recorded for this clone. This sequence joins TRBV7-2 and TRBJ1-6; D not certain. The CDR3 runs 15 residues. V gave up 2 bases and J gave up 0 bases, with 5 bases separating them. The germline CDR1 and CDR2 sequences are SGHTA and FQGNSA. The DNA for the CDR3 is TGTGCCAGCAGCTTAACCAGCTCCTATAATTCACCCCTCCACTTT. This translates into CASSLTSSYNSPLHF.

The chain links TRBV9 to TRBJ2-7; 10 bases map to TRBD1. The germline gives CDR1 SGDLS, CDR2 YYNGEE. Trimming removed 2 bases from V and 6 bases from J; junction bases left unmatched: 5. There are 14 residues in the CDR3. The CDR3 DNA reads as TGTGCCAGCAGCGTTGGGACAGGGGTGGCCGAGCAGTACTTC. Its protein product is CASSVGTGVAEQYF.

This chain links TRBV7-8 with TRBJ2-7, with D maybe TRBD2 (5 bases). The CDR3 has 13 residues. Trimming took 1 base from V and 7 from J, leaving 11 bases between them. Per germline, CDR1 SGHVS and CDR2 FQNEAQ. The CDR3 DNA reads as TGTGCCAGCAGCTTAGACAAACGGGGAGAGCAGTACTTC. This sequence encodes CASSLDKRGEQYF.

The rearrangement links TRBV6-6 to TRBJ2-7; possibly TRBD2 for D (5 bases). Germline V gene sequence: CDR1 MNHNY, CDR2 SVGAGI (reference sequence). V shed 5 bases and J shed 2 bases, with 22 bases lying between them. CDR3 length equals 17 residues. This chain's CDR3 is CASSPSSPDYLAYEQYF. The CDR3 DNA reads TGTGCCAGCAGTCCCTCCTCCCCAGACTACCTAGCCTACGAGCAGTACTTC.

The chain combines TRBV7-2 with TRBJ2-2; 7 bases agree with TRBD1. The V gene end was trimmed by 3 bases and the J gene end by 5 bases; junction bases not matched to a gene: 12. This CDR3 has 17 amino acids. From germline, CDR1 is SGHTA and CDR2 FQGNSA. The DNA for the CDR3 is TGTGCCAGCAGCTTTGACAGGGTAGGGTCCGAGACCGGGGAGCTGTTTTTT. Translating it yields CASSFDRVGSETGELFF.

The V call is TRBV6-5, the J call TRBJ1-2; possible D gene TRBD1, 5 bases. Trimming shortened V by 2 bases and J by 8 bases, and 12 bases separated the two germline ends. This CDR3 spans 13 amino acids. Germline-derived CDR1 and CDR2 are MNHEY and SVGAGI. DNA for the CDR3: TGTGCCAGCAGTTACCGACAGACCTACGGCTACACCTTC. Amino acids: CASSYRQTYGYTF.

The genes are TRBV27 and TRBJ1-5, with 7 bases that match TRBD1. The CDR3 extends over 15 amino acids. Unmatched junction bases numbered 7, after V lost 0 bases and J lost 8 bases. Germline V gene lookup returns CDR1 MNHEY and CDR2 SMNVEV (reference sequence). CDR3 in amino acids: CASSLSVTGTEPQHF. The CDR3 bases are TGTGCCAGCAGTTTATCGGTGACAGGGACCGAGCCCCAGCATTTT.

As DNA, the CDR3 is TGTGCCAGCAGCTCCAGGGGCTGGAACACTGAAGCTTTCTTT. Its translation is CASSSRGWNTEAFF. The chain combines TRBV7-2 with TRBJ1-1, with a weak D call TRBD1 (6 bases). Germline CDR1 SGHTA, CDR2 FQGNSA. Trimming cost V 4 bases and J 1 base, with 10 bases left between them. This CDR3 comprises 14 residues.

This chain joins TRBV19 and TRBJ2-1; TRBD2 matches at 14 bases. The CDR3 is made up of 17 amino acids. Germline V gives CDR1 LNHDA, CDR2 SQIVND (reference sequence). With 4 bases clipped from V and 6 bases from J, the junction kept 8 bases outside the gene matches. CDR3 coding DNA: TGTGCCAGTAGTACTAGGGCCGGGACTAGCGGGGGCAATGAGCAGTTCTTC. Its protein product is CASSTRAGTSGGNEQFF.

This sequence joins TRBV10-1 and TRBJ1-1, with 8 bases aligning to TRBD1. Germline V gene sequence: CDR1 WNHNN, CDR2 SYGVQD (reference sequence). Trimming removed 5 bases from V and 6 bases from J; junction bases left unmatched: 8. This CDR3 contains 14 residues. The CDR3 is CASSPGTGGPEAFF. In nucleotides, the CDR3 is TGCGCCAGCAGTCCCGGTACAGGGGGTCCTGAAGCTTTCTTT.

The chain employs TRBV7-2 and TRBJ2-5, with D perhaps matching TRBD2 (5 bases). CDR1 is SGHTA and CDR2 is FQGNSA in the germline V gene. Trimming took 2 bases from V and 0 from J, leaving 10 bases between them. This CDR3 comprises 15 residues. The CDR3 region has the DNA TGTGCCAGCAGCTTAATGTCGGGGAACCAAGAGACCCAGTACTTC. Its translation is CASSLMSGNQETQYF. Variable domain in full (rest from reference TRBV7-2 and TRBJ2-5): GAGVSQSPSNKVTEKGKDVELRCDPISGHTALYWYRQSLGQGLEFLIYFQGNSAPDKSGLPSDRFSAERTGGSVSTLTIQRTQQEDSAVYLCASSLMSGNQETQYFGPGTRLLVL.

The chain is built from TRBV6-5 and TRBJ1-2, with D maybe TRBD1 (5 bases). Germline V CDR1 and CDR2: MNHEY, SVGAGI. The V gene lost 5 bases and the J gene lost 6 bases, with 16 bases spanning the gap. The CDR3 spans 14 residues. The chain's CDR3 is CASSPPGEIDGYTF. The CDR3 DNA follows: TGTGCCAGCAGTCCCCCGGGGGAAATAGATGGCTACACCTTC.

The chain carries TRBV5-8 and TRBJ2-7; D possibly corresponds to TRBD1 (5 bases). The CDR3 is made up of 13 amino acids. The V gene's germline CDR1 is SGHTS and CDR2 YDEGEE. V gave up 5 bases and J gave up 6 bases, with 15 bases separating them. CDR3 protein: CASSDRTMTEQYF. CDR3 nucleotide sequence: TGTGCCAGCAGTGACAGAACCATGACCGAGCAGTACTTC.

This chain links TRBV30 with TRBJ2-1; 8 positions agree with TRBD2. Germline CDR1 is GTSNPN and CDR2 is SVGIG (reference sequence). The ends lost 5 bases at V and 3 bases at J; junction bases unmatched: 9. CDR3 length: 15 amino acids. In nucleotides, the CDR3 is TGTGCCTGGGGCCCTCATAGCGGGATCTACAATGAGCAGTTCTTC. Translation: CAWGPHSGIYNEQFF.

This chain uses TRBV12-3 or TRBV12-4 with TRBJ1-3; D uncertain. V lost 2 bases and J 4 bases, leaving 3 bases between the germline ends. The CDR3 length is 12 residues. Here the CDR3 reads CASSLSGNTIYF. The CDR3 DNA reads TGTGCCAGCAGTTTATCAGGAAACACCATATATTTT.

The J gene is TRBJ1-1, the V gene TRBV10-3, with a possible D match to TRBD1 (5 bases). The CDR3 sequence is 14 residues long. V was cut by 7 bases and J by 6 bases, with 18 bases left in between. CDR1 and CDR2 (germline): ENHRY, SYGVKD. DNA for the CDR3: TGTGCCATCATCAAGGACGGGGGTAGGGCTGAAGCTTTCTTT. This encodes CAIIKDGGRAEAFF.

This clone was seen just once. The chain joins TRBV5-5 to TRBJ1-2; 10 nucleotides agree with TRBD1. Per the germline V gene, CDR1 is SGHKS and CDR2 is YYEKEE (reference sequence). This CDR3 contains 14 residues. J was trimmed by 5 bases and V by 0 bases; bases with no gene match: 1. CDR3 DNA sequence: TGTGCCAGCAGCTTGGTGGGACAGGGGTATGGCTACACCTTC. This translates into CASSLVGQGYGYTF.

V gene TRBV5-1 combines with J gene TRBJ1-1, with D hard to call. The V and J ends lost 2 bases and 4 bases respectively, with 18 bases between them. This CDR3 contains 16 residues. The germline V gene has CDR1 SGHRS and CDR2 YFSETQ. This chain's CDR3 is CASSLDRYSTGTEAFF. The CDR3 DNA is TGCGCCAGCAGCTTAGATCGTTATTCCACGGGCACTGAAGCTTTCTTT.

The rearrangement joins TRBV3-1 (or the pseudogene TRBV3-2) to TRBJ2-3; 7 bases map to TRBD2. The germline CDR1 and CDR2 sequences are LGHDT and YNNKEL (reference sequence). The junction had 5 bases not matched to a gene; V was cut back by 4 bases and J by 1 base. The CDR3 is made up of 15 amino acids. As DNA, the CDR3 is TGTGCCAGCAGCCCACGGGGAGGGGGCACAGATACGCAGTATTTT. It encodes CASSPRGGGTDTQYF.

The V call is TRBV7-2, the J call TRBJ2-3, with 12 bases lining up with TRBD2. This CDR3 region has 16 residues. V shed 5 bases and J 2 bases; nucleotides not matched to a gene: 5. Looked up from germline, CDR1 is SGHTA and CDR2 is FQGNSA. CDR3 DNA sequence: TGTGCCAGCAGCGTACGACTAGCGGGGGACACAGATACGCAGTATTTT. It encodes CASSVRLAGDTDTQYF.

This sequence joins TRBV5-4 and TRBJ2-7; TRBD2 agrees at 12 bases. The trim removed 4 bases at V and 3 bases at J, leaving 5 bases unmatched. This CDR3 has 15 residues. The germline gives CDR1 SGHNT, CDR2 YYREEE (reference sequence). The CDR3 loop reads CASSQPGLAGYEQYF. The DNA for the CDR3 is TGTGCCAGCAGCCAACCGGGACTAGCGGGCTACGAGCAGTACTTC.